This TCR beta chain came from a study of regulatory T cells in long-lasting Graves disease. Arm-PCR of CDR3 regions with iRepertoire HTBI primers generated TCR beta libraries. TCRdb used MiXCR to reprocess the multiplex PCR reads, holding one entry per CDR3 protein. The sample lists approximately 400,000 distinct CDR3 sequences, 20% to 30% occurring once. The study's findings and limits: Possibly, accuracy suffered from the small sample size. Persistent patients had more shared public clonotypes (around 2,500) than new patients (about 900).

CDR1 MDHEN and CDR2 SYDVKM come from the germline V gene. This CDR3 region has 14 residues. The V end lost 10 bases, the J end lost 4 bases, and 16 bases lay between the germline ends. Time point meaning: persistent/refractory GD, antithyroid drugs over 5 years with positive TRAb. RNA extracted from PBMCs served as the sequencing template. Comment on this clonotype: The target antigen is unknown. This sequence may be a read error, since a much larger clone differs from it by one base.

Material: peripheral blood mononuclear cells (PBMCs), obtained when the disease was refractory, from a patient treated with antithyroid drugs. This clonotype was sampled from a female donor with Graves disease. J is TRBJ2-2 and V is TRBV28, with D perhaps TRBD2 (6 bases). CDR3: CANLPSGLTGELFF. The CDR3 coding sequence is TGTGCCAACCTCCCTTCGGGACTCACCGGGGAGCTGTTTTTT.